The present TCR beta chain was sequenced within a study of identical twins' blood T cells. The length of the CDR3 is 15 residues. The J segment lost 3 bases and the V segment lost 3 bases, leaving 5 bases of the junction unmatched. Germline assignment: CDR1 LNHDA and CDR2 SQIVND (reference sequence). Three pairs of healthy female monozygous twins were the donors. How the authors handled the data: Clonotypes per individual ranged from about 85,000 to nearly 500,000. TCRdb redid the calling of the 5' RACE reads with MiXCR, one entry per CDR3 protein. The V and J calls and clone size come from TCRdb's table, not from the authors' own analysis. The table includes 350,000 to 450,000 distinct CDR3 sequences, about 28% detected once.

The origin of this receptor is a woman aged 18-55 years in good health. Material for sequencing was PBMCs. The chain is built from TRBV19 and TRBJ1-2; TRBD1 matches at 9 bases. The CDR3 sequence: CASSITGTGHYGYTF. The CDR3 region has the DNA TGTGCCAGTAGTATTACCGGGACAGGGCACTATGGCTACACCTTC.